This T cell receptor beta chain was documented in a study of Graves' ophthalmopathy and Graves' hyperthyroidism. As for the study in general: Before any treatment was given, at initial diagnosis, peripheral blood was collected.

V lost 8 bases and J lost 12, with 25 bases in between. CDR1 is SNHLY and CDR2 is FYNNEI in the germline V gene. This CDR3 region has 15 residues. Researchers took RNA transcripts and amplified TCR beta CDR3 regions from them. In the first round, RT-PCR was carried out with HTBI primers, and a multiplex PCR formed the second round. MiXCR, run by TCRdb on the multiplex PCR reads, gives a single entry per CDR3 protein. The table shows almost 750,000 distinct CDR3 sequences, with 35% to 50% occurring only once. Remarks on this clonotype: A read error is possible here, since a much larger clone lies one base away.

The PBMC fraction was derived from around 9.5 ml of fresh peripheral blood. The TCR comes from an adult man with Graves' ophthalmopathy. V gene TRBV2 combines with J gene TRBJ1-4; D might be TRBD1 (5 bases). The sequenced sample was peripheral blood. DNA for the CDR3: TGTGCCAGCTGCATTGAGAGGGGCCCTCTTTGTGAACTGTTTTTT. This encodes CASCIERGPLCELFF.